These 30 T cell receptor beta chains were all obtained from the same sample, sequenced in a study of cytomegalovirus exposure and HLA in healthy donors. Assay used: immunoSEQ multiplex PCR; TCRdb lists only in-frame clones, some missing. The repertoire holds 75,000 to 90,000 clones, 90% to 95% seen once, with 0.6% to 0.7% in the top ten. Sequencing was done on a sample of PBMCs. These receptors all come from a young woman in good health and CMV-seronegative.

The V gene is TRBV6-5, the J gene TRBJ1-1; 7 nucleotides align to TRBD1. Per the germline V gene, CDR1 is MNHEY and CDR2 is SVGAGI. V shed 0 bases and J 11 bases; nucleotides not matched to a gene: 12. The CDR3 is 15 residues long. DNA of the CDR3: TGTGCCAGCAGTTACTCTGACGACAGGGAAGATGTGGCTTTCTTT. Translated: CASSYSDDREDVAFF.

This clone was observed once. The CDR3 sequence: CSVDESGNTGELFF. Here the CDR3 DNA reads TGCAGCGTTGATGAGTCGGGGAACACCGGGGAGCTGTTTTTT. The V gene is TRBV29-1, the J gene TRBJ2-2, with D uncertain. This CDR3 region has 14 residues. CDR1 is SQVTM and CDR2 is ANQGSEA in the germline V gene. Trimming removed 3 bases at V and 1 base at J, with 9 bases between.

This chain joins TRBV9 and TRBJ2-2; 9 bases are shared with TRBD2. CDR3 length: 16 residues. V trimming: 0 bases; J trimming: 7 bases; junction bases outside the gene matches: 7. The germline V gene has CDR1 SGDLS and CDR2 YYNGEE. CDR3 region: CASSVGLAGMGGELFF. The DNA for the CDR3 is TGTGCCAGCAGCGTAGGCCTAGCGGGGATGGGCGGGGAGCTGTTTTTT.

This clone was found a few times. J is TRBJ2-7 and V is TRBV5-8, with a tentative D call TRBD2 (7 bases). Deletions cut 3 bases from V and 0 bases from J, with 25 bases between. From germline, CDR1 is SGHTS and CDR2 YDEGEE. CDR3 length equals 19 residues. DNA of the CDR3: TGTGCCAGCAGCTCGGCGGGGGCAGGGTGGCCCTCCTTCTCCTACGAGCAGTACTTC. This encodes CASSSAGAGWPSFSYEQYF.

CDR3 sequence (DNA): TGTGCCACCAGCAGAGGAGGGACACCACGGGTAGCTTTCTTT. Amino acids: CATSRGGTPRVAFF. The gene calls are TRBV15 and TRBJ1-1, with D possibly TRBD1 on 6 matching bases. The germline V and J ends were trimmed by 1 base and 10 bases, with 16 bases remaining between them. CDR3 length: 14 amino acids. Germline CDR1 reads LNHNV; CDR2 reads YYDKDF (reference sequence). The variable domain in full, completed from reference TRBV15 and TRBJ1-1, reads DAMVIQNPRYQVTQFGKPVTLSCSQTLNHNVMYWYQQKSSQAPKLLFHYYDKDFNNEADTPDNFQSRRPNTSFCFLDIRSPGLGDTAMYLCATSRGGTPRVAFFGQGTRLTVV.

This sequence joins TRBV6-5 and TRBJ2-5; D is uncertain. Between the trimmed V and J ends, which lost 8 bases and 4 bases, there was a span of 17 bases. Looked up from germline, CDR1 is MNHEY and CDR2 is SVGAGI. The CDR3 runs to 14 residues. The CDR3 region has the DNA TGTGCCAGCCAGAAGCCGGCGGCTTCAGAGACCCAGTACTTC. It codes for CASQKPAASETQYF.

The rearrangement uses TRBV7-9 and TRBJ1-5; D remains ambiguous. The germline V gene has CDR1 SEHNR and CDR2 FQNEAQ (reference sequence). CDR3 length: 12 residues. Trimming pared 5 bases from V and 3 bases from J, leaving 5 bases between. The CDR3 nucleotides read TGTGCCAGCAGCCCGGTCAATCAGCCCCAGCATTTT. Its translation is CASSPVNQPQHF.

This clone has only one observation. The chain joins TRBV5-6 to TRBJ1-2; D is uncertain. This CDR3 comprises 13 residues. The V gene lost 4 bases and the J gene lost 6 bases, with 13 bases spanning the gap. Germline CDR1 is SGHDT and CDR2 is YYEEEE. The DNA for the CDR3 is TGTGCCAGCAGCCATGCCCTTGAGAATGGCTACACCTTC. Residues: CASSHALENGYTF.

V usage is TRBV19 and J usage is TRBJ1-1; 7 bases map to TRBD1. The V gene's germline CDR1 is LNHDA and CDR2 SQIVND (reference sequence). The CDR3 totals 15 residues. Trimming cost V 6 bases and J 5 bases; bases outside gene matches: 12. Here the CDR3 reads CASRGGQTIWTEAFF. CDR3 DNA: TGTGCCAGTAGGGGGGGACAGACAATATGGACTGAAGCTTTCTTT.

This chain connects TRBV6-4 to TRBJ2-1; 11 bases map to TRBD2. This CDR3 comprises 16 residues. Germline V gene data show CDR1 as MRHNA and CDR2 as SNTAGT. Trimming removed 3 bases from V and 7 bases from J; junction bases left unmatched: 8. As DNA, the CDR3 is TGTGCCAGCAGTGATAATAGCGGGGGGGCCTCGAATGAGCAGTTCTTC. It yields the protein CASSDNSGGASNEQFF.

The CDR3 is CASSSPRQGSNQPQHF. The CDR3 region has the DNA TGTGCCAGTAGTAGCCCTAGACAGGGAAGCAATCAGCCCCAGCATTTT. The genes are TRBV19 and TRBJ1-5, with 7 bases fitting TRBD1. The ends lost 4 bases at V and 1 base at J; junction bases unmatched: 7. The CDR3 spans 16 residues. The germline V gene has CDR1 LNHDA and CDR2 SQIVND (reference sequence). Filled out from reference TRBV19 and TRBJ1-5, the complete variable domain reads DGGITQSPKYLFRKEGQNVTLSCEQNLNHDAMYWYRQDPGQGLRLIYYSQIVNDFQKGDIAEGYSVSREKKESFPLTVTSAQKNPTAFYLCASSSPRQGSNQPQHFGDGTRLSIL.

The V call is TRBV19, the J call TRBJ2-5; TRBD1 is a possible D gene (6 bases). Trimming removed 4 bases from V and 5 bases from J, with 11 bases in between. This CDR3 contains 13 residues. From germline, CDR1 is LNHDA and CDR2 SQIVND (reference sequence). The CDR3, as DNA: TGTGCCAGTAGTACCCTGAGGGGGGAGACCCAGTACTTC. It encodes CASSTLRGETQYF.

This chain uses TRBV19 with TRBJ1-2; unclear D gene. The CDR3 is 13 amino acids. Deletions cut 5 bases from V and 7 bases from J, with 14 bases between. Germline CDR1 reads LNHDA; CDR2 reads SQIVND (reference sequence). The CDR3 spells CASSPSRRAGYTF. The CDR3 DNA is TGTGCCAGTAGTCCCTCGAGGAGGGCTGGCTACACCTTC.

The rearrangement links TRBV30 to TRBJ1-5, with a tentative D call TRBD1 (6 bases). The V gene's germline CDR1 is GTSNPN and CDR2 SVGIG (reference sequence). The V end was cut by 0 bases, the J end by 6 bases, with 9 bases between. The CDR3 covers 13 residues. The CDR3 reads CAWSVNRAQPQHF. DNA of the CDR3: TGTGCCTGGAGTGTTAACAGGGCTCAGCCCCAGCATTTT.

The CDR3 region has the DNA TGCGCCAGCAGCCCCGGGACAGGGGATGAAAAACTGTTTTTT. Translated: CASSPGTGDEKLFF. This rearrangement joins TRBV5-1 to TRBJ1-4, with TRBD1 matching 10 bases. V lost 4 bases to trimming and J lost 6 bases; unmatched junction nucleotides: 3. Germline CDR1 SGHRS, CDR2 YFSETQ. The CDR3 length is 14 residues.

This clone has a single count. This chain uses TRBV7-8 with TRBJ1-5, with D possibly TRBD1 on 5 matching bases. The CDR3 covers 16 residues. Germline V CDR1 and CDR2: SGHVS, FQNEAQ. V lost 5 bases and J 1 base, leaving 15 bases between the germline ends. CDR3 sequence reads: CASSQTVLGSNQPQHF. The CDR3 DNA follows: TGTGCCAGCAGCCAGACAGTGTTAGGAAGCAATCAGCCCCAGCATTTT.

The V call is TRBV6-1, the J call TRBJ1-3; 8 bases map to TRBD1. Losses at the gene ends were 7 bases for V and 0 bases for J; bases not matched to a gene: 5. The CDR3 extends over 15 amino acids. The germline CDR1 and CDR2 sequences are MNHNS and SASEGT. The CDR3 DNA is TGTGCCAGCACCCGACAGGGGTCCTCTGGAAACACCATATATTTT. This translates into CASTRQGSSGNTIYF.

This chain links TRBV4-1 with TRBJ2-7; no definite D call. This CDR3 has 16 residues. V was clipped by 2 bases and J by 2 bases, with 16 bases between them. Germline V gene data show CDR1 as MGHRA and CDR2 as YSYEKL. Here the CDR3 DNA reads TGCGCCAGCAGCCAAAAAAGATTAATGAACACCTACGAGCAGTACTTC. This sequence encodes CASSQKRLMNTYEQYF.

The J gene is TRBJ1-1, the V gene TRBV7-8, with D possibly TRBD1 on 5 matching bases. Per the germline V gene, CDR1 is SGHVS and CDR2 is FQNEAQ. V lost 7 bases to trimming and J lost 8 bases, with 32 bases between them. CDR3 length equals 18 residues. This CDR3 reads CASNPNIRDFLSSREAFF. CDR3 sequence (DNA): TGTGCCAGCAACCCCAACATCCGGGACTTCCTATCCTCAAGGGAAGCTTTCTTT.

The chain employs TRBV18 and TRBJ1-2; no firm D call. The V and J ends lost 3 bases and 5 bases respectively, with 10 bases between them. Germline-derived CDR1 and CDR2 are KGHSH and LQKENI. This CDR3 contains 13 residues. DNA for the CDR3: TGTGCCAGCTCACCGACGGGAGTTTATGGCTACACCTTC. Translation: CASSPTGVYGYTF.

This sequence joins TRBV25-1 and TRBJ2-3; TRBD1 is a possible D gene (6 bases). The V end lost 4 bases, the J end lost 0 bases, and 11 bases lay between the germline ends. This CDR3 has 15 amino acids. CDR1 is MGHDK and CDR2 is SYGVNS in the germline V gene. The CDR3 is CASSVGGSSTDTQYF. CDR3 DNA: TGTGCCAGCAGTGTAGGGGGTTCGAGCACAGATACGCAGTATTTT.

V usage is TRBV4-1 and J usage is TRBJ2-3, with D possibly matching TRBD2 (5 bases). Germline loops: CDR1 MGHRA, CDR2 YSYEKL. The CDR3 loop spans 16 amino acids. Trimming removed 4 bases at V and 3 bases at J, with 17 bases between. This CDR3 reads CASSPSLGRYTDTQYF. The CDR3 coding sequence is TGCGCCAGCAGCCCATCACTAGGGCGCTATACAGATACGCAGTATTTT.

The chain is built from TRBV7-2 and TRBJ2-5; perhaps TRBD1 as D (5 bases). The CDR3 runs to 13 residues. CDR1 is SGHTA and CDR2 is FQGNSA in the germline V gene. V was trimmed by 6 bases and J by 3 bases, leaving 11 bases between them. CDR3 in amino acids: CASSELREETQYF. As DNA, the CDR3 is TGTGCCAGCAGTGAACTCAGGGAAGAGACCCAGTACTTC.

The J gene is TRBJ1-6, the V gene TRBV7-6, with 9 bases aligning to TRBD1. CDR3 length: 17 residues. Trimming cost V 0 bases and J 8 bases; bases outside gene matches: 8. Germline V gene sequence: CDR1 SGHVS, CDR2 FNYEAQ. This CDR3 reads CASSLASGQGFDSPLHF. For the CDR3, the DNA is TGTGCCAGCAGCTTAGCGAGCGGACAGGGGTTTGATTCACCCCTCCACTTT.

As DNA, the CDR3 is TGCGCCAGCAGCCAACGGGACAGCGTCTATGGCTACACCTTC. It yields the protein CASSQRDSVYGYTF. The rearrangement uses TRBV4-1 and TRBJ1-2; 7 bases match TRBD1. J gave up 4 bases and V 2 bases, and 4 bases lay outside the gene matches. The germline V gene encodes CDR1 MGHRA and CDR2 YSYEKL. This CDR3 has 14 amino acids.

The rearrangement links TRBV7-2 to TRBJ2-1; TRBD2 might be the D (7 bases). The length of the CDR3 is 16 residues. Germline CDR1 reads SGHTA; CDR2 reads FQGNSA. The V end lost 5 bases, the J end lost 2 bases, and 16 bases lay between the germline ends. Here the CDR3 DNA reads TGTGCCAGCAGCGTGTTCGTGGGGGGGCCCTACAATGAGCAGTTCTTC. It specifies CASSVFVGGPYNEQFF.

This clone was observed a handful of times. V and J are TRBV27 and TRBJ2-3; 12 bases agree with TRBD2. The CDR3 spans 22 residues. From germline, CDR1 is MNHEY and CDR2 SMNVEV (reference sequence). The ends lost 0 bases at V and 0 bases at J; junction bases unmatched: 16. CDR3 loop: CASSLSIVLAGGRPTSTDTQYF. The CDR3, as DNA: TGTGCCAGCAGTTTATCGATCGTACTAGCGGGGGGACGACCAACCAGCACAGATACGCAGTATTTT.

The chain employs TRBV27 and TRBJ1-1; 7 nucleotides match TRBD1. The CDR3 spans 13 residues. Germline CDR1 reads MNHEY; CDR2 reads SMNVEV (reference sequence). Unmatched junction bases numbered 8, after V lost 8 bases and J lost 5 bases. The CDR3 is CASLRGRGTEAFF. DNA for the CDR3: TGTGCCAGCCTCAGGGGGAGAGGTACTGAAGCTTTCTTT.

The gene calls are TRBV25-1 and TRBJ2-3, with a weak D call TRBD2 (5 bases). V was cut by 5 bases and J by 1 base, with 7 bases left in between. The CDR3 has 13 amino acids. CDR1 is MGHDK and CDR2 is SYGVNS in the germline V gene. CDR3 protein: CASSLAGTDTQYF. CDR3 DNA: TGTGCCAGCAGTCTAGCCGGCACAGATACGCAGTATTTT.

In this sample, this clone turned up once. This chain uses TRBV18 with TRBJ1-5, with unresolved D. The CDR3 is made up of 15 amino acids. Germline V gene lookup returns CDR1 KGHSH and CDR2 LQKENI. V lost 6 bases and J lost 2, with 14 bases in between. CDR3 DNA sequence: TGTGCCAGCTCGCGGGGTCGGGATCGCAATCAGCCCCAGCATTTT. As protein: CASSRGRDRNQPQHF.